The clone carrying this TCR beta chain was picked up a small number of times. Its antigen is currently unknown. The data derive from a study of T cells after yellow fever vaccination. Across the whole study: The authors prepared low-cell-number fractions using SMART-Seq v4 Ultra Low Input. Study conclusions and caveats: Boosting was followed by the reappearance of most primary-vaccination clones (just under 97% CD4, about 90% CD8). A limited proportion of clonotypes was detected within both the CD4 and CD8 compartments.

Making TCR cDNA involved 5'RACE template switching, which added UMIs and a universal primer site. TCRdb reprocessed the 5' RACE reads with MiXCR, giving one entry per CDR3 protein. The data contain hundreds of thousands of distinct CDR3 sequences, roughly 14% of them seen just once; the ten biggest clones take up more than 13%. This CDR3 comprises 15 residues. Germline values: CDR1 SGHKS, CDR2 YYEKEE (reference sequence). With V trimmed by 4 bases and J by 7 bases, 8 bases remained unmatched. The chain employs TRBV5-5 and TRBJ2-1; TRBD2 aligns across 10 bases. The material sequenced was PBMCs, taken on the day of the yellow fever booster vaccination. This TCR came from a man younger than 45 who received the YFV17D yellow fever vaccine. In DNA, the CDR3 is TGTGCCAGCAGCCATAGCGGGAGGAGTGGGAATGAGCAGTTCTTC. This gives the protein CASSHSGRSGNEQFF.